Below, 10 T cell receptor beta chains from the same sample are listed, as sequenced in a study of blood T cell repertoires in COVID-19 (dated by TCRdb to 2020 to 2022). Receptors were amplified or captured by the immunoSEQ multiplex PCR assay. Sourced from immuneACCESS, this table was stored by TCRdb with only in-frame sequences that have V and J called. A share of the clones is absent; for the studies checked, an unresolved V gene accounts for under half, and the remainder has no known explanation. In all, the sample holds fewer than 400,000 clones, and 85% to 90% of those were seen once. Under 3% of the sample lies in the top ten. The source material was peripheral blood. Receptor source: a human donor in a cohort sampled during active COVID-19.

This clone has just one count. Other DNA sequences from this sample encode an identical CDR3 as well. J is TRBJ2-1 and V is TRBV7-9; D ambiguous. CDR3 length: 13 amino acids. Per germline, CDR1 SEHNR and CDR2 FQNEAQ (reference sequence). Trimming took off 3 bases at V and 4 bases at J, with 7 bases between the two ends. The CDR3 is CASSLGQYNEQFF. The CDR3 region has the DNA TGTGCCAGCAGCTTGGGCCAGTACAATGAGCAGTTCTTC.

The chain recombines TRBV7-2 with TRBJ2-7; a possible D gene is TRBD1 (5 bases). The length of the CDR3 is 14 residues. CDR1 and CDR2 from the germline V gene are SGHTA and FQGNSA. Trimming removed 1 base from V and 3 bases from J, with 10 bases in between. For the CDR3, the DNA is TGTGCCAGCAGCTTAGAGGCAGGGTACTACGAGCAGTACTTC. It translates to CASSLEAGYYEQYF.

This clone was detected once. The chain links TRBV19 to TRBJ1-1; tentatively, D is TRBD1 (5 bases). This CDR3 has 15 residues. The V gene lost 3 bases and the J gene lost 1 base, with 12 bases spanning the gap. The germline gives CDR1 LNHDA, CDR2 SQIVND (reference sequence). Here the CDR3 reads CASSISVRENTEAFF. The CDR3 nucleotides are TGTGCCAGTAGTATCAGCGTCAGGGAGAACACTGAAGCTTTCTTT.

This clone has a single count. This rearrangement joins TRBV5-4 to TRBJ2-1; 9 bases match TRBD1. Germline V gene data show CDR1 as SGHNT and CDR2 as YYREEE (reference sequence). The CDR3 loop spans 15 amino acids. V gave up 4 bases and J gave up 7 bases; unmatched junction bases: 9. CDR3 residues: CASSLYWTGENEQFF. In DNA form, the CDR3 reads TGTGCCAGCAGCCTATATTGGACAGGGGAAAATGAGCAGTTCTTC. The variable domain in full, completed from reference TRBV5-4 and TRBJ2-1, reads ETGVTQSPTHLIKTRGQQVTLRCSSQSGHNTVSWYQQALGQGPQFIFQYYREEENGRGNFPPRFSGLQFPNYSSELNVNALELDDSALYLCASSLYWTGENEQFFGPGTRLTVL.

V is TRBV7-6 and J is TRBJ2-1; D is perhaps TRBD1 (5 bases). The CDR3 has 19 amino acids. Trimming took off 5 bases at V and 3 bases at J, with 26 bases between the two ends. CDR1 is SGHVS and CDR2 is FNYEAQ in the germline V gene. DNA for the CDR3: TGTGCCAGCAGCCCTAGGATCGCCGACAGCCTTGTTATCTACAATGAGCAGTTCTTC. It translates to CASSPRIADSLVIYNEQFF. Supplemented by reference TRBV7-6 and TRBJ2-1, the full variable domain reads GAGVSQSPRYKVTKRGQDVALRCDPISGHVSLYWYRQALGQGPEFLTYFNYEAQQDKSGLPNDRFSAERPEGSISTLTIQRTEQRDSAMYRCASSPRIADSLVIYNEQFFGPGTRLTVL.

This clone was counted only a few times. V is TRBV27 and J is TRBJ2-7, with TRBD2 as a possible D gene (6 bases). Trimming left V 5 bases short and J 2 bases short, with 13 bases between. The CDR3 length is 14 residues. Per germline, CDR1 MNHEY and CDR2 SMNVEV (reference sequence). DNA of the CDR3: TGTGCCAGCAGTCAGGAGTGGGGGGCCTACGAGCAGTACTTC. Translating gives CASSQEWGAYEQYF.

CDR3 in DNA: TGTGCCAGCAGCTTAGGTCCCACAGGGGCCGGCTACGAGCAGTACTTC. Translation gives CASSLGPTGAGYEQYF. The V gene is TRBV7-6, the J gene TRBJ2-7; 7 bases line up with TRBD1. After removal of 1 base from V and 3 bases from J, the junction contained 9 bases not matched to a gene. In germline, CDR1 is SGHVS, CDR2 FNYEAQ. The CDR3 contains 16 residues.

This clone was observed once. The chain combines TRBV5-4 with TRBJ1-6, with D uncertain. CDR3 length: 13 amino acids. Trimming shortened V by 3 bases and J by 4 bases, and 5 bases separated the two germline ends. CDR1 and CDR2 from the germline V gene are SGHNT and YYREEE (reference sequence). CDR3 DNA: TGTGCCAGCAGCTCACTGTATAATTCACCCCTCCACTTT. Translation gives CASSSLYNSPLHF.

The chain couples TRBV4-2 to TRBJ2-1; D is perhaps TRBD2 (6 bases). The CDR3 loop spans 14 amino acids. Germline V gives CDR1 LGHNA, CDR2 YNFKEQ. V lost 4 bases and J lost 9, with 16 bases in between. Written as DNA, the CDR3 is TGTGCCAGCAGCCGGGCCGGGACTTTTATTGAGCAGTTCTTC. Translated: CASSRAGTFIEQFF.

This chain joins TRBV19 and TRBJ2-5, with D possibly TRBD2 on 5 matching bases. CDR3 length: 15 residues. Per the germline V gene, CDR1 is LNHDA and CDR2 is SQIVND (reference sequence). The V end was cut by 5 bases, the J end by 0 bases, with 13 bases between. CDR3 sequence reads: CASSGGRGYQETQYF. The CDR3 region has the DNA TGTGCCAGTAGTGGTGGGAGAGGGTACCAAGAGACCCAGTACTTC. The whole variable domain, filled in from reference TRBV19 and TRBJ2-5, reads DGGITQSPKYLFRKEGQNVTLSCEQNLNHDAMYWYRQDPGQGLRLIYYSQIVNDFQKGDIAEGYSVSREKKESFPLTVTSAQKNPTAFYLCASSGGRGYQETQYFGPGTRLLVL.